Listed here are 4 T cell receptor beta chains from one sample, sequenced in a study of blood T cell repertoires in COVID-19. This table comes from immunoSEQ multiplex PCR, and its TCRdb copy is limited to in-frame clones, with some not included. The sample includes tens of thousands of clones, 75% to 90% of them seen just once. The sequencing sample was made of peripheral blood. Receptor source: a human donor in a cohort sampled during active COVID-19.

The chain is built from TRBV7-3 and TRBJ2-5, with D perhaps TRBD1 (5 bases). The CDR3 runs to 15 residues. In germline, CDR1 is SGHTA, CDR2 FQGTGA. Trimming pared 0 bases from V and 1 base from J, leaving 9 bases between. The CDR3 here is CASSLTGDSQETQYF. In DNA, the CDR3 is TGTGCCAGCAGCTTAACGGGCGACAGCCAAGAGACCCAGTACTTC.

The genes are TRBV2 and TRBJ1-1; 9 nucleotides match TRBD1. This CDR3 is 15 amino acids long. V shed 7 bases and J 3 bases; nucleotides not matched to a gene: 9. Germline CDR1 reads SNHLY; CDR2 reads FYNNEI. This chain's CDR3 is CASTGTGGGDTEAFF. The CDR3 DNA is TGTGCCAGCACTGGAACAGGGGGCGGGGACACTGAAGCTTTCTTT.

This chain links TRBV5-1 with TRBJ1-3; 7 bases align to TRBD1. The CDR3 length is 15 residues. V lost 4 bases, J lost 2 bases, and 6 bases stayed unmatched. Looked up from germline, CDR1 is SGHRS and CDR2 is YFSETQ. This CDR3 is CASSPLQGAGNTIYF. The DNA for the CDR3 is TGCGCCAGCAGCCCCCTTCAGGGGGCTGGAAACACCATATATTTT.

The V and J genes are TRBV12-3 or TRBV12-4 and TRBJ1-1; D is uncertain. The CDR3 spans 12 residues. The V and J ends lost 5 bases and 3 bases respectively, with 7 bases between them. The CDR3 protein is CASSDTDTEAFF. The CDR3 bases are TGTGCCAGCAGTGACACCGACACTGAAGCTTTCTTT.